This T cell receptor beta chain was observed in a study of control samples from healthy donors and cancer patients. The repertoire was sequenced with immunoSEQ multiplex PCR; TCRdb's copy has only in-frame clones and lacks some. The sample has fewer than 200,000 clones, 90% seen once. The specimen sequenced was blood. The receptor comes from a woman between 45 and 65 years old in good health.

The DNA of the CDR3 is TGTGCCAGCAGCGCTTCGGGACACCCGACCTACGAGCAGTACTTC. Its translation is CASSASGHPTYEQYF. The rearrangement uses TRBV9 and TRBJ2-7; possibly TRBD1 for D (6 bases). CDR3 length: 15 residues. Germline V gives CDR1 SGDLS, CDR2 YYNGEE. Between the trimmed V and J ends, which lost 3 bases and 2 bases, there was a span of 15 bases.